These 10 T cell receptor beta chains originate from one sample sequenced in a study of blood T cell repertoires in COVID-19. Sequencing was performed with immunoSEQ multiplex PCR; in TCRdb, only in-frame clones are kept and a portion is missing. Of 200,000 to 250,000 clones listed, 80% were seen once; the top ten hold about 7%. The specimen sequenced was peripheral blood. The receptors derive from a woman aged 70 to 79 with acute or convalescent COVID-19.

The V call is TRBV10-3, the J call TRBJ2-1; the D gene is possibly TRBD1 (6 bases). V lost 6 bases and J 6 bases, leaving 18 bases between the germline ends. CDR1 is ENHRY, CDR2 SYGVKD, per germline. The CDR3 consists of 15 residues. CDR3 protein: CAISSHTGSGNEQFF. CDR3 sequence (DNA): TGTGCCATCAGCTCTCATACAGGGTCGGGCAATGAGCAGTTCTTC.

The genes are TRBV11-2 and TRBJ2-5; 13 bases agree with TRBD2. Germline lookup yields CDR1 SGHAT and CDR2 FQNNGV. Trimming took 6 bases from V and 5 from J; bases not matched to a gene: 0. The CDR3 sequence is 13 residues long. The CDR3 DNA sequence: TGTGCCAGCAGACTAGCGGGAGGGGAGACCCAGTACTTC. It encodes CASRLAGGETQYF.

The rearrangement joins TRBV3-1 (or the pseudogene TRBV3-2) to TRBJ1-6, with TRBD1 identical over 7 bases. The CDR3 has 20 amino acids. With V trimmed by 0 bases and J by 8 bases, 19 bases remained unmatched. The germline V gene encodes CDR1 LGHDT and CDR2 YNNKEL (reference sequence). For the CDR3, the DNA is TGTGCCAGCAGCCAAGATATCGGAACAGGGGCCGCACGAAGGGATTCACCCCTCCACTTT. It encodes CASSQDIGTGAARRDSPLHF.

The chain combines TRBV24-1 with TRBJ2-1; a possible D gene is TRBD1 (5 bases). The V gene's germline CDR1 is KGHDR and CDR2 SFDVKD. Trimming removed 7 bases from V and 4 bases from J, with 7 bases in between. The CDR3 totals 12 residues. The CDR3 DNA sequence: TGTGCCACCAGCAGACAGTACAATGAGCAGTTCTTC. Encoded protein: CATSRQYNEQFF.

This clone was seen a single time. The DNA for the CDR3 is TGTGCCAGCAGTTACGCTACGGACAGGGTGATCAATCAGCCCCAGCATTTT. The encoded protein is CASSYATDRVINQPQHF. The chain joins TRBV6-2 or TRBV6-3 to TRBJ1-5, with 8 bases matching TRBD1. Trimming cost V 2 bases and J 3 bases; bases outside gene matches: 9. The CDR3 totals 17 residues. Per germline, CDR1 MNHEY and CDR2 SVGEGT.

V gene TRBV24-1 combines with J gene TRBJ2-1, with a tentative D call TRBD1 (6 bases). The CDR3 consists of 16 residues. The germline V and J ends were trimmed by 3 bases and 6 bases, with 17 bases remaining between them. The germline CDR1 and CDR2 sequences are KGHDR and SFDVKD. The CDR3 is CATSDPKQGSGNEQFF. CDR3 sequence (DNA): TGTGCCACCAGTGATCCAAAACAGGGCTCGGGCAATGAGCAGTTCTTC.

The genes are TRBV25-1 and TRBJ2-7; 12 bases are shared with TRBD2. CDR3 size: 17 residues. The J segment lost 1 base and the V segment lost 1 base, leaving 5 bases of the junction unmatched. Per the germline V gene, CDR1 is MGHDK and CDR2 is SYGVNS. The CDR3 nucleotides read TGTGCCAGCAGTGAATGGGCTAGCGGGGGGGTTTCCTACGAGCAGTACTTC. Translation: CASSEWASGGVSYEQYF.

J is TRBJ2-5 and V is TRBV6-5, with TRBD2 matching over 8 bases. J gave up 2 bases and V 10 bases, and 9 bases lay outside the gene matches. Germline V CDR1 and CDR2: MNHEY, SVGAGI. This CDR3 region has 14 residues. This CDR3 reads CATLGLAGQETQYF. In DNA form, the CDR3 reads TGTGCCACCCTCGGACTAGCAGGGCAAGAGACCCAGTACTTC.

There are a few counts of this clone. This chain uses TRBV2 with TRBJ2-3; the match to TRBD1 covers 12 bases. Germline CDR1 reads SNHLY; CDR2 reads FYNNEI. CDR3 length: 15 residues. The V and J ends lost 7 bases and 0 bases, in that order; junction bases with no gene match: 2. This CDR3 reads CASKGTGGSTDTQYF. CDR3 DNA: TGTGCCAGCAAGGGGACAGGGGGCAGCACAGATACGCAGTATTTT.

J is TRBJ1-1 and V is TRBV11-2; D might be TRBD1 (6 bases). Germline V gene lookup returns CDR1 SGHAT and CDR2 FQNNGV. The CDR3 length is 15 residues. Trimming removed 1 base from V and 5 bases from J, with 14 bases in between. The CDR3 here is CASSLVQGIRTEAFF. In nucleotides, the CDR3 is TGTGCCAGCAGCTTAGTTCAGGGGATTAGGACTGAAGCTTTCTTT. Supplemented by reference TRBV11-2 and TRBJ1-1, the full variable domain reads EAGVAQSPRYKIIEKRQSVAFWCNPISGHATLYWYQQILGQGPKLLIQFQNNGVVDDSQLPKDRFSAERLKGVDSTLKIQPAKLEDSAVYLCASSLVQGIRTEAFFGQGTRLTVV.